This passage covers 13 T cell receptor beta chains from one sample sequenced in a study of blood T cell repertoires in COVID-19. Using immunoSEQ multiplex PCR, the repertoire was profiled, and TCRdb retains in-frame clones only, with some absent. There are tens of thousands of clones in the sample; 60% to 85% occur only once, and approximately 15% lies in the top ten. The sample comprised peripheral blood. All receptors come from a man in his 60s with acute or convalescent COVID-19.

This clone has a count of ten or more. The J gene is TRBJ1-5, the V gene TRBV7-9; D is ambiguous. Germline CDR1 and CDR2: SEHNR and FQNEAQ (reference sequence). This CDR3 has 16 amino acids. V gave up 1 base and J gave up 2 bases, with 12 bases separating them. As DNA, the CDR3 is TGTGCCAGCAGCTTAGGAGGGAGCGGGGGCAATCAGCCCCAGCATTTT. Its translation is CASSLGGSGGNQPQHF.

The genes are TRBV15 and TRBJ1-2, with TRBD1 matching over 8 bases. Germline values: CDR1 LNHNV, CDR2 YYDKDF (reference sequence). Trimming took 1 base from V and 7 from J; bases not matched to a gene: 2. This CDR3 region has 13 residues. CDR3 in DNA: TGTGCCACCAGCAGAGCAGGGGGCGTTGGCTACACCTTC. It is translated as CATSRAGGVGYTF.

In its sample, this clone was seen a few times. The CDR3 reads CASRTGTTNTGELFF. Written as DNA, the CDR3 is TGTGCCAGTAGGACCGGGACAACGAACACCGGGGAGCTGTTTTTT. The chain is built from TRBV19 and TRBJ2-2; possible D gene TRBD1, 6 bases. This CDR3 has 15 amino acids. CDR1 LNHDA and CDR2 SQIVND come from the germline V gene (reference sequence). Trimming shortened V by 6 bases and J by 0 bases, and 11 bases separated the two germline ends.

This chain uses TRBV27 with TRBJ2-5; 7 bases match TRBD1. The CDR3 runs 14 residues. Germline CDR1 MNHEY, CDR2 SMNVEV (reference sequence). V lost 0 bases, J lost 2 bases, and 0 bases stayed unmatched. CDR3 bases: TGTGCCAGCAGTTTATCCAGGGGGCAAGAGACCCAGTACTTC. Amino acid sequence: CASSLSRGQETQYF.

This clone was seen a few times. This rearrangement joins TRBV19 to TRBJ2-4; 9 bases line up with TRBD1. CDR1 and CDR2 (germline): LNHDA, SQIVND (reference sequence). V lost 8 bases and J lost 0; bases outside the gene matches: 2. The CDR3 is made up of 14 amino acids. The CDR3 coding sequence is TGTGCCAGTTTGGACAGGGGAGCCAAAAACATTCAGTACTTC. This encodes CASLDRGAKNIQYF.

V is TRBV10-2 and J is TRBJ2-7, with no clear D. The CDR3 is made up of 12 amino acids. The germline V and J ends were trimmed by 6 bases and 0 bases, with 6 bases remaining between them. Looked up from germline, CDR1 is WSHSY and CDR2 is SAAADI. CDR3 sequence reads: CASRASSYEQYF. CDR3 nucleotides: TGCGCCAGCAGGGCCAGCTCCTACGAGCAGTACTTC.

The chain employs TRBV4-2 and TRBJ1-5, with D perhaps TRBD1 (5 bases). This CDR3 has 18 residues. Germline lookup yields CDR1 LGHNA and CDR2 YNFKEQ. V gave up 6 bases and J gave up 0 bases, with 21 bases separating them. CDR3 loop: CASSASEGRFYSNQPQHF. Here the CDR3 DNA reads TGTGCCAGCAGTGCATCTGAGGGGAGGTTTTATAGCAATCAGCCCCAGCATTTT.

The chain has TRBV5-1 and TRBJ2-7, with 13 bases that match TRBD2. V lost 0 bases to trimming and J lost 5 bases; unmatched junction nucleotides: 5. In germline, CDR1 is SGHRS, CDR2 YFSETQ. The CDR3 contains 16 residues. The CDR3 sequence: CASSLGYGTSGDEQYF. The CDR3 nucleotides are TGCGCCAGCAGCTTGGGTTACGGGACTAGCGGGGACGAGCAGTACTTC.

This clone was counted a few times. This chain links TRBV19 with TRBJ1-5; the match to TRBD1 covers 11 bases. Germline V gene sequence: CDR1 LNHDA, CDR2 SQIVND (reference sequence). Germline trimming cut 3 bases from V and 7 bases from J; bases unmatched to any gene: 2. The CDR3 spans 14 residues. The CDR3 coding sequence is TGTGCCAGTAGTATTTGGGACAGGGGGCAGCCCCAGCATTTT. The encoded protein is CASSIWDRGQPQHF.

The table lists this clone with a few counts. CDR3: CASSTQGSPNEKLFF. The DNA for the CDR3 is TGTGCCAGCAGCACTCAGGGATCCCCTAATGAAAAACTGTTTTTT. The chain has TRBV11-2 and TRBJ1-4, with D perhaps TRBD1 (5 bases). This CDR3 comprises 15 residues. V was shortened by 5 bases and J by 3 bases, with 13 bases between the two germline ends. The germline gives CDR1 SGHAT, CDR2 FQNNGV.

This clone was detected only a few times. The chain couples TRBV5-1 to TRBJ1-2, with 12 bases identical to TRBD1. Germline V gives CDR1 SGHRS, CDR2 YFSETQ. After removal of 4 bases from V and 5 bases from J, the junction contained 18 bases not matched to a gene. The CDR3 totals 19 residues. The CDR3: CASSGTGGVPGATVYGYTF. The DNA for the CDR3 is TGCGCCAGCAGCGGGACAGGGGGCGTTCCAGGAGCTACAGTATATGGCTACACCTTC. The variable domain in full, completed from reference TRBV5-1 and TRBJ1-2, reads KAGVTQTPRYLIKTRGQQVTLSCSPISGHRSVSWYQQTPGQGLQFLFEYFSETQRNKGNFPGRFSGRQFSNSRSEMNVSTLELGDSALYLCASSGTGGVPGATVYGYTFGSGTRLTVV.

The rearrangement links TRBV11-2 to TRBJ2-5; D possibly corresponds to TRBD1 (5 bases). The CDR3 covers 15 residues. Deletions cut 1 base from V and 0 bases from J, with 9 bases between. CDR1 is SGHAT and CDR2 is FQNNGV in the germline V gene. In DNA, the CDR3 is TGTGCCAGCAGCTTAGGGGGCAGGGACCAAGAGACCCAGTACTTC. It specifies CASSLGGRDQETQYF. The variable domain in full, completed from reference TRBV11-2 and TRBJ2-5, reads EAGVAQSPRYKIIEKRQSVAFWCNPISGHATLYWYQQILGQGPKLLIQFQNNGVVDDSQLPKDRFSAERLKGVDSTLKIQPAKLEDSAVYLCASSLGGRDQETQYFGPGTRLLVL.

The rearrangement uses TRBV20-1 and TRBJ1-6; D remains unclear. The CDR3 is 13 amino acids. Trimming pared 3 bases from V and 8 bases from J, leaving 11 bases between. Germline CDR1 and CDR2: DFQATT and SNEGSKA (reference sequence). The CDR3 region has the DNA TGCAGTGCTAGTAAGGGAGCGGATTCACCCCTCCACTTT. This translates into CSASKGADSPLHF.